This TCR beta chain was found in a study of cytomegalovirus exposure and HLA in healthy donors. To note about this clone: Its antigen remains unknown.

Amplification used 60 Vbeta primers and 13 Jbeta primers. Repertoires were generated with immunoSEQ multiplex PCR, while TCRdb's copy carries only in-frame clones and drops some. The top ten clones hold 5% to 7.5% of a sample with 150,000 to 190,000 clones, 82% of them seen once. Study results and limitations: TRBV6-2, TRBV6-3 and other indistinguishable V segments were excluded.

Regarding donors, all were healthy bone marrow donors. The CDR3 has 16 residues. The germline CDR1 and CDR2 sequences are LNHDA and SQIVND (reference sequence). Trimming took 4 bases from V and 0 from J; bases not matched to a gene: 6. The source is a woman aged 45-65 years in good health and CMV-seropositive. The V and J genes are TRBV19 and TRBJ1-3; TRBD1 aligns across 7 bases. Sequencing used PBMCs. The CDR3 region has the DNA TGTGCCAGTAGTACCACGACAGGGCTCTCTGGAAACACCATATATTTT. Translated: CASSTTTGLSGNTIYF. The full variable domain, with the rest looked up from reference TRBV19 and TRBJ1-3, is DGGITQSPKYLFRKEGQNVTLSCEQNLNHDAMYWYRQDPGQGLRLIYYSQIVNDFQKGDIAEGYSVSREKKESFPLTVTSAQKNPTAFYLCASSTTTGLSGNTIYFGEGSWLTVV.